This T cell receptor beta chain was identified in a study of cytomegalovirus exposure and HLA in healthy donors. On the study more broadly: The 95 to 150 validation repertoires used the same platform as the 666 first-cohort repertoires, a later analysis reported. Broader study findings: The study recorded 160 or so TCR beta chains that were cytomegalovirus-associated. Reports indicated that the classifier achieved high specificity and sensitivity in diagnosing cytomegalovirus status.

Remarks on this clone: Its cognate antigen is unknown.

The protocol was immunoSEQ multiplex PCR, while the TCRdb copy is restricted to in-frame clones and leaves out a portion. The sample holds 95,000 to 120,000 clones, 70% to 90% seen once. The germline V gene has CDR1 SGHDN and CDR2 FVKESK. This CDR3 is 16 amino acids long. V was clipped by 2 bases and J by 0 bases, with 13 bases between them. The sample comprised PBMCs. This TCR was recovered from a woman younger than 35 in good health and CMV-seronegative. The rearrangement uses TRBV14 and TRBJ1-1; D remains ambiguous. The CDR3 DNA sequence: TGTGCCAGCAGCCAACAGGTTAACATTATGAACACTGAAGCTTTCTTT. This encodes CASSQQVNIMNTEAFF.